This paragraph reports one T cell receptor beta chain. The antigen is not known. This record comes from a study of T-cell memory formation after mild COVID-19. Across the study: Across donors, TCR clusters were largely donor specific.

Study-wide findings and caveats: Second-wave clones reaching peak frequency on day 37 lacked confirmed SARS-CoV-2 specificity. Whereas later expanders leaned CD4+, clones contracting day 15 to 85 showed a balanced CD4/CD8 makeup.

TCRdb recomputed calls from the 5' RACE reads with MiXCR, one row per CDR3 protein. The sample has 400,000 or so distinct CDR3 sequences; about 20% are singletons. Per germline, CDR1 SNHLY and CDR2 FYNNEI. This CDR3 has 16 amino acids. V dropped 4 bases and J dropped 1 base, with 16 bases sitting between them. The sample comprised PBMCs or a T cell subset sorted from them (not recorded which). V is TRBV2 and J is TRBJ2-5, with unresolved D. The source of this sequence is an adult woman who had mild COVID-19 (a few samples of this study predate the infection). Cell type and time point are not known. The chain's CDR3 is CASSVIPGETQETQYF. CDR3 nucleotides: TGTGCCAGCAGTGTTATCCCAGGTGAAACCCAAGAGACCCAGTACTTC.